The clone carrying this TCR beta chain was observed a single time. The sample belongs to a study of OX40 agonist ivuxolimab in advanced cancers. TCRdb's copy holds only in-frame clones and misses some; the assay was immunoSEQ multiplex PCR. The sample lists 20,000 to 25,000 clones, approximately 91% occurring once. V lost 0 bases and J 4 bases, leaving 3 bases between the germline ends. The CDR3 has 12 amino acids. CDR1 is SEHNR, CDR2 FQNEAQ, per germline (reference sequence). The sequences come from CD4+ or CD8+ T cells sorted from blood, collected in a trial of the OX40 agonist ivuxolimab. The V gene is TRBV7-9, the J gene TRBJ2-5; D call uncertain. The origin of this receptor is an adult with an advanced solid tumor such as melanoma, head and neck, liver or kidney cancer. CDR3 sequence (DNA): TGTGCCAGCAGCTTAGCTCCAGAGACCCAGTACTTC. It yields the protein CASSLAPETQYF.